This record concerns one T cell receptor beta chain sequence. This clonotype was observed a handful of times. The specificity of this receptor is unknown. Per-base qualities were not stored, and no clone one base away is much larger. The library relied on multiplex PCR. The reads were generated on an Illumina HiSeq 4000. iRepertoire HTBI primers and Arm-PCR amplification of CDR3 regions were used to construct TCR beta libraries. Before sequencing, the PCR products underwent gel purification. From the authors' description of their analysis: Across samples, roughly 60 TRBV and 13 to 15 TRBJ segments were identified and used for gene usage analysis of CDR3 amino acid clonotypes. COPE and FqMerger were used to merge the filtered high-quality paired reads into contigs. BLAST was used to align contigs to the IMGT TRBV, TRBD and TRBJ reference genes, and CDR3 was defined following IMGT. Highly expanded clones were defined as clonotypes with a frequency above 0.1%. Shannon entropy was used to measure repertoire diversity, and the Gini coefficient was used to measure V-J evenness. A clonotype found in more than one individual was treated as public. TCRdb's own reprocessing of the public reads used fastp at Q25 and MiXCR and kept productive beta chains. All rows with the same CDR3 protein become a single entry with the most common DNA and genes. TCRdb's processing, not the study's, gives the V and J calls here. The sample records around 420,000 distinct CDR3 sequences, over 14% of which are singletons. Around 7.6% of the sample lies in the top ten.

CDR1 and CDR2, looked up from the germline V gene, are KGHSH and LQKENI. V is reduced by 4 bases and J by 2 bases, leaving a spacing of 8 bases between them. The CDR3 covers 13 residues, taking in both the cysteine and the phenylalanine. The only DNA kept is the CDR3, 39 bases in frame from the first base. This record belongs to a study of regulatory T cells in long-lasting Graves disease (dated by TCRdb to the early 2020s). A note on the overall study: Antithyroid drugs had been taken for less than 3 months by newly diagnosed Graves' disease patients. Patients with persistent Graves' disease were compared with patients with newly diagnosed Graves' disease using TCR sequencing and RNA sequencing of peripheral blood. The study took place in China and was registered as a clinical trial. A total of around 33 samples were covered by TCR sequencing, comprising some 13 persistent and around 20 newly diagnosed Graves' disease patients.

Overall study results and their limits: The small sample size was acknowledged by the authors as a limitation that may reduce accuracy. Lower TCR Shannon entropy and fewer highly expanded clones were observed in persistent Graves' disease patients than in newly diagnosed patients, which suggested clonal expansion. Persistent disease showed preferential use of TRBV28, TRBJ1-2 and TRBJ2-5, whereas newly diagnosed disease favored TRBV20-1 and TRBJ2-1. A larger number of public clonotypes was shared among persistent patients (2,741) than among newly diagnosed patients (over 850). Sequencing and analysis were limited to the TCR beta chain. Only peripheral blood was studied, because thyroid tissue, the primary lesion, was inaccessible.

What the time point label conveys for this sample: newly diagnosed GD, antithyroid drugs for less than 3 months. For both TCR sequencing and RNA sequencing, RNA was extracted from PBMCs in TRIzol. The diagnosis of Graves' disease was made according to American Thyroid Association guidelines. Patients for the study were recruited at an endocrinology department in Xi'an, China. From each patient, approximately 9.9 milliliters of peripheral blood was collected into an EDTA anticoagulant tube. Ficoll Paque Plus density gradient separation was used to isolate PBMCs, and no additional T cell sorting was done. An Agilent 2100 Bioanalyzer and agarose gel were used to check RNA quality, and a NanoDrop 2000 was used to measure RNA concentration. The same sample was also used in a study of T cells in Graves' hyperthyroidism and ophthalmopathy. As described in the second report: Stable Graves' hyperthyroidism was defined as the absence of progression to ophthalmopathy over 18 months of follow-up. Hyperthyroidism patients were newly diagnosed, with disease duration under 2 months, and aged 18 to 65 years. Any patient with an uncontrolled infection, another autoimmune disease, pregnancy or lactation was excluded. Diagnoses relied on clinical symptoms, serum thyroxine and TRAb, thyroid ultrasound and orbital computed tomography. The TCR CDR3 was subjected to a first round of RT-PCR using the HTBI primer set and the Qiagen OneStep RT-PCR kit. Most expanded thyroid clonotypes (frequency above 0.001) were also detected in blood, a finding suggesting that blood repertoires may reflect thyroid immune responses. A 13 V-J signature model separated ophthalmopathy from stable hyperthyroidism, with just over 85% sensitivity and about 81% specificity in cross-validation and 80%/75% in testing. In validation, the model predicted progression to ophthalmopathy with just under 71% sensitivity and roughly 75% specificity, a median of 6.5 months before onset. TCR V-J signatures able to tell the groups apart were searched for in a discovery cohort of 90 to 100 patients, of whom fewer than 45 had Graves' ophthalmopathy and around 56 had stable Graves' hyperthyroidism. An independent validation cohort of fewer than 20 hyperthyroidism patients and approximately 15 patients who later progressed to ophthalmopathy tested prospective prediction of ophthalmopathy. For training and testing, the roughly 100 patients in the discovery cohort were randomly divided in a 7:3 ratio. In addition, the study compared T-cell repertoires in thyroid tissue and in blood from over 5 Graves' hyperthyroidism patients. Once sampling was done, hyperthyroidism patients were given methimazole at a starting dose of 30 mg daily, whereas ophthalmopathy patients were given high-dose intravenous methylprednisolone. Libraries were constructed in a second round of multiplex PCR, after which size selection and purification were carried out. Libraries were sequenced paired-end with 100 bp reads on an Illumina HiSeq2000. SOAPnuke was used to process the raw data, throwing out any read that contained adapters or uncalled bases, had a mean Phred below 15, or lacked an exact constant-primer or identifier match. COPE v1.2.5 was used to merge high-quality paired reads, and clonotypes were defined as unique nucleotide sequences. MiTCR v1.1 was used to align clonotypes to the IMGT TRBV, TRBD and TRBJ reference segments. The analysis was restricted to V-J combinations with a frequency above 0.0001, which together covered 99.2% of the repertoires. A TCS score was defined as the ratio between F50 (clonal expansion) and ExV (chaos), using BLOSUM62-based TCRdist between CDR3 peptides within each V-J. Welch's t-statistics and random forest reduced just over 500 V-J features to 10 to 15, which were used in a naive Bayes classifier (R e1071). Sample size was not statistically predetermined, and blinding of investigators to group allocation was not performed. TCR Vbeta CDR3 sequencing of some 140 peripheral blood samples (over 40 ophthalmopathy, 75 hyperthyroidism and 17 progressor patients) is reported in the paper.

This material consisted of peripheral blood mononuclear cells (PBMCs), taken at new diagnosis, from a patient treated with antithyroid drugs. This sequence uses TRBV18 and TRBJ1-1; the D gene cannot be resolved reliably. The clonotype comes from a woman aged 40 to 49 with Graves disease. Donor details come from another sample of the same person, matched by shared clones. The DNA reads TGTGCCAGCTCACGGCAGTATAACACTGAAGCTTTCTTT. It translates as CASSRQYNTEAFF.